This T cell receptor (beta chain) is drawn from a study of blood T cells in healthy people across ages. Study-level background: About one barcoded beta molecule per two T cells came from capture by template switching.

Looked up from germline, CDR1 is SGHRS and CDR2 is YFSETQ. Trimming took off 2 bases at V and 4 bases at J, with 15 bases between the two ends. The CDR3 consists of 15 residues. Primers used in a second PCR of roughly 6 to 11 cycles were a sample-barcoded 5' primer and a J-beta primer mix. MiXCR, run by TCRdb on the 5' RACE reads, gives a single entry per CDR3 protein. The top ten clones hold approximately 2.9% of a sample with around 780,000 distinct CDR3 sequences, roughly 25% of them seen once. This clonotype was picked up a small number of times. These same records also appear under a second study, on T cells of mothers and their children.

The clonotype originates from a boy aged 5 to 17 in good health. This chain connects TRBV5-1 to TRBJ2-5; D remains unclear. Material for sequencing was blood. CDR3 region: CASSFKGSLGETQYF. The CDR3 nucleotides are TGCGCCAGCAGCTTTAAGGGTAGCTTAGGAGAGACCCAGTACTTC.